This TCR beta chain was captured by sequencing in a study of T cell responses to AZD1222 COVID-19 vaccine. Whole-study context: The analysis combined second doses at about 4 or about 12 weeks.

Notes on this clone: Its antigen is not identified.

The CDR3 extends over 11 amino acids. Deletions cut 2 bases from V and 6 bases from J, with 7 bases between. Per the germline V gene, CDR1 is DFQATT and CDR2 is SNEGSKA (reference sequence). General study findings and limits: With dominance at 160-218 and 743-854, vaccine-associated CD4 TCRs spanned spike. Among AZD1222 vaccinees, only five to seven were seropositive at baseline. White British donors predominated, females outnumbered males, and clonal diversity was possibly underestimated.

Profiling relied on immunoSEQ multiplex PCR, and the TCRdb table lists in-frame clones only, not all of them. The profile shows roughly 170,000 clones, roughly nine tenths of them singletons. The chain employs TRBV20-1 and TRBJ1-1; D remains unclear. The starting material was peripheral blood, obtained on day 0 of AZD1222 vaccination. This sequence was found in an adult in good health. The DNA for the CDR3 is TGCAGTGCTAGAACCGACGCTGAAGCTTTCTTT. It is translated as CSARTDAEAFF.